This is a list of T cell receptor beta chains from one sample in a study of blood T cell repertoires in COVID-19. Some clones are missing from TCRdb's copy, which holds only in-frame ones; the method was immunoSEQ multiplex PCR. Among roughly 42,000 clones, roughly three quarters were seen once, and the ten largest hold about 33%. Material: peripheral blood. Receptors were obtained from a woman of 80 years or more with acute or convalescent COVID-19. Each CDR3 is given with its conserved first and last residue. A D gene is named only where the DNA matches it firmly. Rows give clone size only sometimes, using once, few, many, or a class for an expanded clone.

TRBJ1-1	TRBV3-1/TRBV3-2	TRBD1	.	CASSQGGQGTEAFF	TGTGCCAGCAGCCAAGGGGGACAGGGCACTGAAGCTTTCTTT
TRBJ1-2	TRBV28	.	.	CASNYRDGYTF	TGTGCCAGCAATTACAGGGATGGCTACACCTTC
TRBJ1-5	TRBV5-5	TRBD1	.	CASSLLTGNQPQHF	TGTGCCAGCAGCTTGTTGACAGGGAATCAGCCCCAGCATTTT
TRBJ2-7	TRBV7-9	TRBD1	.	CASTGTGTSEQYF	TGTGCCAGCACGGGGACAGGGACCTCCGAGCAGTACTTC
TRBJ1-3	TRBV6-1	.	.	CASSGRESSSGNTIYF	TGTGCCAGCAGTGGTCGCGAGTCTTCCTCTGGAAACACCATATATTTT
TRBJ2-1	TRBV7-9	TRBD2	.	CASSLAGAGAGNEQFF	TGTGCCAGCAGCTTAGCCGGGGCGGGAGCGGGGAATGAGCAGTTCTTC
TRBJ1-1	TRBV27	.	few	CASRQELVTEAFF	TGTGCCAGCAGACAGGAGCTCGTCACTGAAGCTTTCTTT
TRBJ2-2	TRBV6-4	TRBD1	.	CASSEDRDNTGELFF	TGTGCCAGCAGTGAGGACAGGGATAACACCGGGGAGCTGTTTTTT
TRBJ1-2	TRBV5-1	.	.	CASSLSGLGAGANYGYTF	TGCGCCAGCAGCTTGTCGGGACTCGGGGCAGGAGCTAACTATGGCTACACCTTC
TRBJ2-7	TRBV2	TRBD1	few	CASSEQGQGFYEQYF	TGTGCCAGCAGTGAACAGGGACAGGGGTTCTACGAGCAGTACTTC
TRBJ2-2	TRBV19	.	few	CASSIDPRSGELFF	TGTGCCAGTAGTATAGACCCTAGATCCGGGGAGCTGTTTTTT
TRBJ1-6	TRBV6-5	.	.	CASSSPTYNSPLHF	TGTGCCAGCAGCAGTCCGACTTATAATTCACCCCTCCACTTT
TRBJ2-5	TRBV7-8	TRBD1	few	CASSSSQGARRETQYF	TGTGCCAGCAGCTCCTCACAGGGGGCGCGGAGGGAGACCCAGTACTTC
TRBJ2-1	TRBV6-4	TRBD1	.	CASSDGDRVDEQFF	TGTGCCAGCAGTGACGGGGACAGGGTGGATGAGCAGTTCTTC
TRBJ2-1	TRBV10-3	TRBD1	.	CAITGQGTYNEQFF	TGTGCCATCACGGGACAGGGGACCTACAATGAGCAGTTCTTC
TRBJ2-1	TRBV7-9	TRBD2	few	CASSSWTSVTNEQFF	TGTGCCAGCAGCTCGTGGACTAGCGTGACGAATGAGCAGTTCTTC
TRBJ1-1	TRBV29-1	.	.	CSADLAGPLNTEAFF	TGCAGCGCCGACCTGGCGGGACCGCTGAACACTGAAGCTTTCTTT
TRBJ1-1	TRBV19	.	.	CASSNQGWVAEAFF	TGTGCCAGTAGTAACCAGGGGTGGGTGGCTGAAGCTTTCTTT
TRBJ2-2	TRBV6-5	TRBD1	.	CASSSPGQGPTGELFF	TGTGCCAGCAGTTCCCCGGGACAGGGTCCCACCGGGGAGCTGTTTTTT
TRBJ2-1	TRBV9	.	.	CASSGVYGGRGFGNEQFF	TGTGCCAGCAGCGGAGTCTATGGTGGGAGAGGGTTTGGGAATGAGCAGTTCTTC
TRBJ2-6	TRBV9	TRBD1	few	CASSVQGQGYGANVLTF	TGTGCCAGCAGTGTCCAGGGACAGGGGTATGGGGCCAACGTCCTGACTTTC
TRBJ2-2	TRBV30	TRBD2	.	CAWSSGRTLTGELFF	TGTGCCTGGAGTAGCGGGAGGACTCTTACCGGGGAGCTGTTTTTT
TRBJ1-2	TRBV15	.	.	CATSRTRDTIYGYTF	TGTGCCACCAGCAGAACCCGGGACACCATCTATGGCTACACCTTC
TRBJ2-7	TRBV27	TRBD1	.	CASSTGQLVGEQYF	TGTGCCAGCAGCACGGGACAGCTGGTCGGCGAGCAGTACTTC
TRBJ2-1	TRBV7-2	.	few	CASSLVSTSSYNEQFF	TGTGCCAGCAGCTTAGTTTCGACTAGCTCCTACAATGAGCAGTTCTTC
TRBJ2-7	TRBV19	.	.	CASSITGSKNQQYF	TGTGCCAGTAGTATTACCGGGTCAAAGAACCAGCAGTACTTC
TRBJ1-4	TRBV12-3/TRBV12-4	.	.	CASSQEGRKLFF	TGTGCCAGCAGTCAGGAGGGGCGGAAACTGTTTTTT
TRBJ1-5	TRBV24-1	TRBD1	.	CATSDRGPGRFNQPQHF	TGTGCCACCAGTGATAGGGGGCCCGGGCGGTTCAATCAGCCCCAGCATTTT
TRBJ1-3	TRBV11-2	.	.	CASSPTDDSGNTIYF	TGTGCCAGCAGCCCGACAGACGACTCTGGAAACACCATATATTTT
TRBJ2-6	TRBV10-2	.	.	CASSDTRRVSSGANVLTF	TGCGCCAGCAGTGACACCCGAAGAGTATCCTCTGGGGCCAACGTCCTGACTTTC
TRBJ1-1	TRBV7-2	TRBD1	.	CASSTTGVTEAFF	TGTGCCAGCAGCACCACAGGGGTCACTGAAGCTTTCTTT
TRBJ2-2	TRBV9	.	.	CASSVDFGLGENGELFF	TGTGCCAGCAGCGTAGATTTCGGGCTCGGGGAGAACGGGGAGCTGTTTTTT
TRBJ1-2	TRBV18	TRBD1	.	CASSLGQENYGYTF	TGTGCCAGCTCACTGGGACAGGAGAACTATGGCTACACCTTC
TRBJ1-1	TRBV19	.	.	CASSNPRIGEAAFF	TGTGCCAGTAGTAACCCCCGAATCGGAGAGGCAGCTTTCTTT
TRBJ1-4	TRBV5-1	TRBD1	once	CASSERGREKLFF	TGCGCCAGCAGCGAAAGGGGGCGCGAAAAACTGTTTTTT
TRBJ1-3	TRBV7-2	.	.	CASIQDAGAISGNTIYF	TGTGCCAGCATCCAAGACGCAGGGGCAATCTCTGGAAACACCATATATTTT
TRBJ2-7	TRBV10-2	TRBD2	few	CASSESPGLAGSYEQYF	TGCGCCAGCAGTGAGTCCCCCGGACTAGCGGGATCCTACGAGCAGTACTTC
TRBJ2-3	TRBV7-9	.	.	CASRAGRTDTQYF	TGTGCCAGCAGGGCGGGACGCACAGATACGCAGTATTTT
TRBJ2-7	TRBV7-2	.	once	CASSSVQGSYEQYF	TGTGCCAGCAGCTCCGTACAGGGTTCGTACGAGCAGTACTTC
TRBJ2-7	TRBV30	.	.	CAWGGLYEQYF	TGTGCCTGGGGCGGTTTGTACGAGCAGTACTTC
TRBJ1-2	TRBV28	.	once	CASSYRDYGYTF	TGTGCCAGCAGTTACAGGGACTATGGCTACACCTTC
TRBJ1-6	TRBV30	TRBD1	.	CAWSVAPGQGRSPLHF	TGTGCCTGGAGTGTAGCCCCGGGACAGGGTCGATCACCCCTCCACTTT
TRBJ1-5	TRBV30	.	.	CAWSAPTSFSNQPQHF	TGTGCCTGGAGTGCCCCGACATCTTTTAGCAATCAGCCCCAGCATTTT
TRBJ2-1	TRBV14	TRBD1	.	CASSQDRGNYNEQFF	TGTGCCAGCAGCCAGGACAGGGGGAACTACAATGAGCAGTTCTTC
TRBJ2-5	TRBV30	.	.	CAWSTGGVETQYF	TGTGCCTGGAGTACCGGGGGTGTCGAGACCCAGTACTTC
TRBJ1-3	TRBV7-2	.	.	CASSLEEGNTIYF	TGTGCCAGCAGCTTAGAGGAGGGAAACACCATATATTTT
TRBJ1-1	TRBV6-5	.	.	CASRRGGENTEAFF	TGTGCCAGCAGGAGGGGAGGCGAGAACACTGAAGCTTTCTTT
TRBJ2-1	TRBV19	TRBD2	.	CASRMPAGETYNEQFF	TGTGCCAGTAGGATGCCAGCGGGAGAAACCTACAATGAGCAGTTCTTC
TRBJ2-1	TRBV14	TRBD2	.	CASRLAGVGGNEQFF	TGTGCCAGCAGATTAGCGGGAGTTGGGGGGAATGAGCAGTTCTTC
TRBJ2-7	TRBV6-6	.	.	CASSRSGYEQYF	TGTGCCAGCAGTCGGTCCGGGTACGAGCAGTACTTC
TRBJ1-1	TRBV6-5	.	.	CASTPRGTNTEAFF	TGTGCCAGCACTCCCCGGGGGACGAACACTGAAGCTTTCTTT
TRBJ1-1	TRBV11-2	TRBD1	.	CASSFGTANTEAFF	TGTGCCAGCAGCTTCGGGACAGCTAACACTGAAGCTTTCTTT
TRBJ2-2	TRBV19	.	.	CASSIDGGGRNTGELFF	TGTGCCAGTAGTATAGATGGTGGGGGGAGGAACACCGGGGAGCTGTTTTTT
TRBJ2-5	TRBV10-3	.	.	CAISYPGQGIETQYF	TGTGCCATCAGTTACCCGGGACAAGGGATTGAGACCCAGTACTTC
TRBJ1-1	TRBV19	.	.	CASSAGEGNAEAFF	TGTGCCAGTAGTGCCGGGGAGGGCAACGCTGAAGCTTTCTTT
TRBJ1-4	TRBV5-4	.	.	CASSLTGNNEKLFF	TGTGCCAGCAGCTTGACAGGGAATAATGAAAAACTGTTTTTT
TRBJ2-1	TRBV10-3	TRBD2	.	CAIRVSSGISNEQFF	TGTGCCATCAGAGTATCTAGCGGGATATCAAATGAGCAGTTCTTC